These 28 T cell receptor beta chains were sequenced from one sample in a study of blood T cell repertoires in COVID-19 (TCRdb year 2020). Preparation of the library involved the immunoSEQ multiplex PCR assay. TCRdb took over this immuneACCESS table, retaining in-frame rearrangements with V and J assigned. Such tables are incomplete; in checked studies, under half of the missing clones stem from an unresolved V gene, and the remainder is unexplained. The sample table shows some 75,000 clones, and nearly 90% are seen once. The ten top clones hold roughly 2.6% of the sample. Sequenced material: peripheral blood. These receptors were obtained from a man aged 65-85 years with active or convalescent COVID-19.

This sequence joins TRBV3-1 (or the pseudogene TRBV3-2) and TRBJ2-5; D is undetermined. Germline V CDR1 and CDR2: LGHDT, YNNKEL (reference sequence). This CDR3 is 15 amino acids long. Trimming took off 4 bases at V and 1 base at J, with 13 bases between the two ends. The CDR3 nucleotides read TGTGCCAGCAGCCCCTTTAATGACTTCCAAGAGACCCAGTACTTC. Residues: CASSPFNDFQETQYF.

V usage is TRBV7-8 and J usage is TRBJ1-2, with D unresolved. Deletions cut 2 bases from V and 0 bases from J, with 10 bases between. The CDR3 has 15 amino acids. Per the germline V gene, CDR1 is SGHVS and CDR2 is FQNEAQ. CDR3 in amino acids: CASSLYSGTNYGYTF. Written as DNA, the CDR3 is TGTGCCAGCAGCTTATATTCAGGAACTAACTATGGCTACACCTTC.

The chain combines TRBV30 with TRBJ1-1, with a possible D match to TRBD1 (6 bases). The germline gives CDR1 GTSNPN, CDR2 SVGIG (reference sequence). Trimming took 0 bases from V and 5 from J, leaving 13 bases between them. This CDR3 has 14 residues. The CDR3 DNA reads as TGTGCCTGGAGTGTAGGCAGGGGAGGGACTGAAGCTTTCTTT. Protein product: CAWSVGRGGTEAFF.

CDR3 nucleotide sequence: TGCGCCAGCAGCTTGGATGGGTTATGGGAGGGAAAACTGTTTTTT. Its protein is CASSLDGLWEGKLFF. The chain recombines TRBV5-1 with TRBJ1-4; D is unclear. The V and J ends lost 0 bases and 10 bases respectively, with 16 bases between them. Germline CDR1 and CDR2: SGHRS and YFSETQ. This CDR3 spans 15 amino acids.

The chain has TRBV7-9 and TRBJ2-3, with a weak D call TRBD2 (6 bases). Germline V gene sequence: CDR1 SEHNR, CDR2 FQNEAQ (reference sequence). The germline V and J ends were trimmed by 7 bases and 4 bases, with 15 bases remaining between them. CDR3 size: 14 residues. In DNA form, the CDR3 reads TGTGCCAGCAAGGAGGGTGGATCGCCAGATACGCAGTATTTT. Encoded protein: CASKEGGSPDTQYF.

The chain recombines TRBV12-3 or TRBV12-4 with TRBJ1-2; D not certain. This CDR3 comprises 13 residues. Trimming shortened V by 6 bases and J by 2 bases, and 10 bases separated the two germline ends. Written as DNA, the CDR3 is TGTGCCAGCAGACTTACAGAAAACTATGGCTACACCTTC. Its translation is CASRLTENYGYTF.

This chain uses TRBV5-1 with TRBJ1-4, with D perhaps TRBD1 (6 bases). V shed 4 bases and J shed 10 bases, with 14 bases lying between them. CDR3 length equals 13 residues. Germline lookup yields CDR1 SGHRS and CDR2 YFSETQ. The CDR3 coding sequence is TGCGCCAGCAGCCCGACAGGATCGGGAAAACTGTTTTTT. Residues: CASSPTGSGKLFF. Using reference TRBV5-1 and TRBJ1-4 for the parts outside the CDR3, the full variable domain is KAGVTQTPRYLIKTRGQQVTLSCSPISGHRSVSWYQQTPGQGLQFLFEYFSETQRNKGNFPGRFSGRQFSNSRSEMNVSTLELGDSALYLCASSPTGSGKLFFGSGTQLSVL.

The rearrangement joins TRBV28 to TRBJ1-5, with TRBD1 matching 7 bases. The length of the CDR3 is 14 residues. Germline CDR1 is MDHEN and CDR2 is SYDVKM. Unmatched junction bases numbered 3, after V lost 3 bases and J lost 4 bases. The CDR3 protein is CASSLGQLNQPQHF. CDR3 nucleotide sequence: TGTGCCAGCAGTTTGGGACAGCTTAATCAGCCCCAGCATTTT.

CDR3 in DNA: TGTGCCAGCAGTTCCTACTCTGGAAACACCATATATTTT. Translated, it gives CASSSYSGNTIYF. The rearrangement joins TRBV27 to TRBJ1-3; the D is unclear. Germline CDR1 reads MNHEY; CDR2 reads SMNVEV (reference sequence). The V end was cut by 4 bases, the J end by 0 bases, with 4 bases between. The CDR3 loop spans 13 amino acids.

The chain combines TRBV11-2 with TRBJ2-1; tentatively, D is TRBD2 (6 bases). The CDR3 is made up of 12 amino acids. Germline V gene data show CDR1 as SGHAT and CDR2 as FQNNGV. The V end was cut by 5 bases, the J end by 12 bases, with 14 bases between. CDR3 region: CASSAGSASQFF. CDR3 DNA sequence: TGTGCCAGCAGCGCCGGGAGCGCATCGCAGTTCTTC.

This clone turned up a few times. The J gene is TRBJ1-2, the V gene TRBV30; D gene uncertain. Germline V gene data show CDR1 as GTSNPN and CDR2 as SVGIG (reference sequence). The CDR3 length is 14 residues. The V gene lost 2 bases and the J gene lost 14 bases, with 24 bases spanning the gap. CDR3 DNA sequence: TGTGCCTGGAGTAGGCTGGTGGAGGTTGGTAGTCGGACCTTC. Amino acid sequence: CAWSRLVEVGSRTF.

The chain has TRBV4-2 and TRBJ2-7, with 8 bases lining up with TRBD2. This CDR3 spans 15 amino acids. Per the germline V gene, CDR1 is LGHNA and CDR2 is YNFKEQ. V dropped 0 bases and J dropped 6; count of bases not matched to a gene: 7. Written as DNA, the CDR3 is TGTGCCAGCAGCCAAGAGAGACTAGCGCAAAGCGAGCAGTACTTC. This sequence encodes CASSQERLAQSEQYF.

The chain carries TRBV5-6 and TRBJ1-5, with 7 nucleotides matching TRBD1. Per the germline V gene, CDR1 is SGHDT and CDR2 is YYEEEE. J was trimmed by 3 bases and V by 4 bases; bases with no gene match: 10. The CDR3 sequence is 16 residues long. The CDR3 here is CASSLISGTDNQPQHF. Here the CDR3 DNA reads TGTGCCAGCAGCCTGATTTCCGGGACAGACAATCAGCCCCAGCATTTT. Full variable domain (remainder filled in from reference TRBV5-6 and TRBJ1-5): DAGVTQSPTHLIKTRGQQVTLRCSPKSGHDTVSWYQQALGQGPQFIFQYYEEEERQRGNFPDRFSGHQFPNYSSELNVNALLLGDSALYLCASSLISGTDNQPQHFGDGTRLSIL.

The DNA for the CDR3 is TGCGCCAGCAGCTCCTTCGGCGGGAGAGCCACCGGGGAGCTGTTTTTT. Translation: CASSSFGGRATGELFF. V usage is TRBV5-1 and J usage is TRBJ2-2; 7 bases match TRBD2. The germline gives CDR1 SGHRS, CDR2 YFSETQ. Unmatched junction bases numbered 9, after V lost 3 bases and J lost 4 bases. The CDR3 sequence is 16 residues long.

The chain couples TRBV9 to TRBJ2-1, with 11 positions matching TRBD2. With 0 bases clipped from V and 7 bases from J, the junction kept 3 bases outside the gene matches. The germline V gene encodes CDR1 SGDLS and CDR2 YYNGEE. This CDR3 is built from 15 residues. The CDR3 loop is CASSVVSGRANEQFF. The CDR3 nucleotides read TGTGCCAGCAGCGTAGTTAGCGGGAGGGCGAATGAGCAGTTCTTC. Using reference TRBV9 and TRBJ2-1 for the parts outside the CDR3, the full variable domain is DSGVTQTPKHLITATGQRVTLRCSPRSGDLSVYWYQQSLDQGLQFLIQYYNGEERAKGNILERFSAQQFPDLHSELNLSSLELGDSALYFCASSVVSGRANEQFFGPGTRLTVL.

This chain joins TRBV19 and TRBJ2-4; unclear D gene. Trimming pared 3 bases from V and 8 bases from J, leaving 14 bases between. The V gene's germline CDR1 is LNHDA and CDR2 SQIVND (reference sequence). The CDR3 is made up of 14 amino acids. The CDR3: CASSMDIGLHIQYF. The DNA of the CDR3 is TGTGCCAGTAGTATGGATATCGGGTTGCACATTCAGTACTTC.

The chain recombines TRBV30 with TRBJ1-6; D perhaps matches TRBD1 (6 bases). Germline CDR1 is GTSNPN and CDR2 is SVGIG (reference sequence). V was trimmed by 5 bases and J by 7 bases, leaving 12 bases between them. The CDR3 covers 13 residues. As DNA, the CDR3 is TGTGCCTGGTCCACAGGGATGAATTCACCCCTCCACTTT. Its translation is CAWSTGMNSPLHF.

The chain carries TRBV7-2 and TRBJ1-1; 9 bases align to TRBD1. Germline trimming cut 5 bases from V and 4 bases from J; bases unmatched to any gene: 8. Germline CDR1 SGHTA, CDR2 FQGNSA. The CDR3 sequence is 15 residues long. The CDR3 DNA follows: TGTGCCAGCAGCCGGGACAGGGCAACTACCACTGAAGCTTTCTTT. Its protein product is CASSRDRATTTEAFF.

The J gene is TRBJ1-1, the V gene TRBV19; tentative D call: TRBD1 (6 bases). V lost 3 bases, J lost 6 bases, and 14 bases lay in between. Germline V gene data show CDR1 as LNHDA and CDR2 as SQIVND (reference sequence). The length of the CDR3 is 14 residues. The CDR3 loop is CASSITWTAPEAFF. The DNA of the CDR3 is TGTGCCAGTAGTATCACTTGGACAGCACCTGAAGCTTTCTTT.

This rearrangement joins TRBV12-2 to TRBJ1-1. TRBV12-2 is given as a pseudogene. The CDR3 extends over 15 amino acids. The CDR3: CASRHPGDSGTEAFF. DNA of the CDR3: TGTGCAAGTCGCCACCCCGGGGACTCCGGGACTGAAGCTTTCTTT.

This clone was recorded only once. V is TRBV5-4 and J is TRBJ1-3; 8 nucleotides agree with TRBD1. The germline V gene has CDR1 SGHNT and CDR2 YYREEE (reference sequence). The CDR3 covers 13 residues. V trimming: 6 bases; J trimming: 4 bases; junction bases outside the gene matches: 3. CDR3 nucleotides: TGTGCCAGCACCTGGGACAGGGGAAACACCATATATTTT. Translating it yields CASTWDRGNTIYF.

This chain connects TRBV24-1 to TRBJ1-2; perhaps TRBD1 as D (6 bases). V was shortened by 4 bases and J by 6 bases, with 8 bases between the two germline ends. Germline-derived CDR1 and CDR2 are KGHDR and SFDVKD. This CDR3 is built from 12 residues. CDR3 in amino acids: CATSEPGDGYTF. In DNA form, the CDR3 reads TGTGCCACCAGTGAACCAGGGGATGGCTACACCTTC.

The CDR3 DNA reads as TGTGCCAGCTCTGCTCTCCCCGGGACTAGCGGGAGGGCCGCCACGCAGTATTTT. Encoded protein: CASSALPGTSGRAATQYF. The J gene is TRBJ2-3, the V gene TRBV18, with 16 bases aligning to TRBD2. The CDR3 runs 18 residues. V lost 6 bases to trimming and J lost 9 bases; unmatched junction nucleotides: 15. The V gene's germline CDR1 is KGHSH and CDR2 LQKENI. The variable domain in full, with the rest retrieved from reference TRBV18 and TRBJ2-3, is NAGVMQNPRHLVRRRGQEARLRCSPMKGHSHVYWYRQLPEEGLKFMVYLQKENIIDESGMPKERFSAEFPKEGPSILRIQQVVRGDSAAYFCASSALPGTSGRAATQYFGPGTRLTVL.

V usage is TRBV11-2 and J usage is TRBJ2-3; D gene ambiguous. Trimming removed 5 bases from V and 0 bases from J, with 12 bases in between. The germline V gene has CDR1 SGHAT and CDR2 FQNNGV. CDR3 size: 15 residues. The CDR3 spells CASSQGSSSTDTQYF. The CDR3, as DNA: TGTGCCAGCAGCCAAGGTAGCTCTAGCACAGATACGCAGTATTTT.

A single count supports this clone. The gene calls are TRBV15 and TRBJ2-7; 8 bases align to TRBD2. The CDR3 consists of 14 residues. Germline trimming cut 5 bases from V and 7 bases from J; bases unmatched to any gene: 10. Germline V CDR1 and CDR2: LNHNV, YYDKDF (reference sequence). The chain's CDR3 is CATSPGGPSREQYF. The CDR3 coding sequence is TGTGCCACCAGCCCGGGAGGGCCCAGTCGGGAGCAGTACTTC.

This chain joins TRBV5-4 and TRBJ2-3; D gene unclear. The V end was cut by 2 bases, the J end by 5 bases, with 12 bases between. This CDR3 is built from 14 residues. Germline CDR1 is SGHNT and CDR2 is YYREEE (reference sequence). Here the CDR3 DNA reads TGTGCCAGCAGCTTTATTTCCGTTGTAGATACGCAGTATTTT. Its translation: CASSFISVVDTQYF.

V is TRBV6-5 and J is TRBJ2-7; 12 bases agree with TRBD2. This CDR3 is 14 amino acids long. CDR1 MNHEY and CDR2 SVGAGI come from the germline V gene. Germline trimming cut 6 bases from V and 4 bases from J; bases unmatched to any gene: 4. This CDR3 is CASRTSGRRYEQYF. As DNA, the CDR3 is TGTGCCAGCAGAACTAGCGGGAGGCGGTACGAGCAGTACTTC.

The CDR3 is CASSVDRGAGETQYF. Here the CDR3 DNA reads TGTGCCAGCAGTGTTGATCGGGGGGCGGGAGAGACCCAGTACTTC. V is TRBV7-7 and J is TRBJ2-5; the D gene is possibly TRBD2 (7 bases). The CDR3 sequence is 15 residues long. Germline loops: CDR1 SSHAT, CDR2 FNYEAQ (reference sequence). Deletions cut 6 bases from V and 4 bases from J, with 18 bases between.